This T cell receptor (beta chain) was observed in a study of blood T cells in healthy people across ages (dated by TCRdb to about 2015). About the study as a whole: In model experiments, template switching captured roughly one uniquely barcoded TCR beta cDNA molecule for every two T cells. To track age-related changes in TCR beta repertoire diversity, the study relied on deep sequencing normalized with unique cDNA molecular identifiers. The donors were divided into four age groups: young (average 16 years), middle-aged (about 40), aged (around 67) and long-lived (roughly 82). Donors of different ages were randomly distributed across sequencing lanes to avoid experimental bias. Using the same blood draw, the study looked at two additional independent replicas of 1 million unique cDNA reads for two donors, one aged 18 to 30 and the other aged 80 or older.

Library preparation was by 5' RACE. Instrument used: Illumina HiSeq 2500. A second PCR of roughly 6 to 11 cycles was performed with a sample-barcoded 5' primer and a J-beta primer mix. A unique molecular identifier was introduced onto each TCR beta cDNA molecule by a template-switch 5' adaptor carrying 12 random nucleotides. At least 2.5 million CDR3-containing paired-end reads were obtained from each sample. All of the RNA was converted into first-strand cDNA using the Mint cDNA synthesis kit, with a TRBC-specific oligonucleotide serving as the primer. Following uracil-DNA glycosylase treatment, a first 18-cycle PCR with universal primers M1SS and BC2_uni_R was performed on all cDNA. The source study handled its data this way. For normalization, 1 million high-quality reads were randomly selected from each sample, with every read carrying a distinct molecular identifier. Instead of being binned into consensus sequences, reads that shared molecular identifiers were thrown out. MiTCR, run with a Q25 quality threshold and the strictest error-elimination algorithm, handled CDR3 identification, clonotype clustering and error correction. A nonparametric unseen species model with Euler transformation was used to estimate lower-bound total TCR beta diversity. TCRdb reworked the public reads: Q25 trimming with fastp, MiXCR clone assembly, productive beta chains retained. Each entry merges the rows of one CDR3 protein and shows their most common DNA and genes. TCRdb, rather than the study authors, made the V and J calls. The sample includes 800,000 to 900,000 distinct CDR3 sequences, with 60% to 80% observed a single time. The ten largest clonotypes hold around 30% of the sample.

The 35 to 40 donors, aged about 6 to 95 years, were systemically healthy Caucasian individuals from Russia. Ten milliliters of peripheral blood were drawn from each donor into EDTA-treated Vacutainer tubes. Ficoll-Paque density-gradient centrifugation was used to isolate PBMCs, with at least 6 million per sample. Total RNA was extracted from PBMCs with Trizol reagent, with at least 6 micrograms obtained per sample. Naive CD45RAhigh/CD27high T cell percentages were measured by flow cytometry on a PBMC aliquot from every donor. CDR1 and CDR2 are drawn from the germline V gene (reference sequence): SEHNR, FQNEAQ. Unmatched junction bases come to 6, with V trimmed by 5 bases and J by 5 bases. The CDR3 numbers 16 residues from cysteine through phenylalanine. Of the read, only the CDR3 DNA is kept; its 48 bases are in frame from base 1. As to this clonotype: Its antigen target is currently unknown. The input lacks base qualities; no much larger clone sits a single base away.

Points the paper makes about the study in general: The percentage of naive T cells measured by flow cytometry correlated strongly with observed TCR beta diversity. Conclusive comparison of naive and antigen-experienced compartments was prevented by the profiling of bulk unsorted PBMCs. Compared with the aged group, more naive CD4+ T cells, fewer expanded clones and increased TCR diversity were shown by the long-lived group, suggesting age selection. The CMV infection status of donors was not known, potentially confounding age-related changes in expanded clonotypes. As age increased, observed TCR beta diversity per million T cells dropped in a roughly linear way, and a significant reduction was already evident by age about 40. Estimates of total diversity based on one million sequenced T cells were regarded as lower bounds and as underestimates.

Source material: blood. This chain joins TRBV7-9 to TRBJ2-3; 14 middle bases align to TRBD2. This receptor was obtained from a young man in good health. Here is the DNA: TGTGCCAGCAGCCGCGGGACTAGCGGGGGTAGAGATACGCAGTATTTT. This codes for CASSRGTSGGRDTQYF. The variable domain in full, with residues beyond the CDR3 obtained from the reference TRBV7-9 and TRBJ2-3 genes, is DTGVSQNPRHKITKRGQNVTFRCDPISEHNRLYWYRQTLGQGPEFLTYFQNEAQLEKSRLLSDRFSAERPKGSFSTLEIQRTEQGDSAMYLCASSRGTSGGRDTQYFGPGTRLTVL.